This T cell receptor beta chain comes out of a study of blood T cell repertoires in COVID-19. Study overall: The samples span acute and convalescent COVID-19 from the United States, Italy and Spain.

CDR1 is MNHEY, CDR2 SVGEGT, per germline. Trimming removed 5 bases from V and 5 bases from J; junction bases left unmatched: 4. This CDR3 is 14 amino acids long. TCRdb's table, derived via immunoSEQ multiplex PCR, lists solely in-frame clones and lacks some. The sample carries some 270,000 clones, 80% to 90% recorded once. The sequence came from a woman aged 35 to 49 who had recovered from COVID-19. Sequencing input: peripheral blood. The chain is built from TRBV6-2 or TRBV6-3 and TRBJ2-7; the match to TRBD2 covers 12 bases. CDR3 region: CASSQTSGSHEQYV. In nucleotides, the CDR3 is TGTGCCAGCAGTCAGACTAGCGGGAGCCACGAGCAGTACGTC.